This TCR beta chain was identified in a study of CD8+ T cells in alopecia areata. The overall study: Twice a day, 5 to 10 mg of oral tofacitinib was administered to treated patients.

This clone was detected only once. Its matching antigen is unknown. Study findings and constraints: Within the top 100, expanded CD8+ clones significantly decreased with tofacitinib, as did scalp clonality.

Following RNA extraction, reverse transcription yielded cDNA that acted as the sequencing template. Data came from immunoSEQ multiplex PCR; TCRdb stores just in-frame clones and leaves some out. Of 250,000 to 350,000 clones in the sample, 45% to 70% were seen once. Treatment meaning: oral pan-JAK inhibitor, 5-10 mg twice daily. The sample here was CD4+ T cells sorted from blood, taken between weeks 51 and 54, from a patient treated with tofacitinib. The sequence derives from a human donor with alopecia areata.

The CDR3 DNA reads TGTGCCAGCAGCCCGCCGGCCCCTTACGAGCAGTACTTC. This codes for CASSPPAPYEQYF. This chain connects TRBV9 to TRBJ2-7; D unresolved. Per germline, CDR1 SGDLS and CDR2 YYNGEE. V was shortened by 4 bases and J by 4 bases, with 12 bases between the two germline ends. This CDR3 contains 13 residues.